The sequence of this T cell receptor (beta chain) was determined in a study of T cells in Graves' hyperthyroidism and ophthalmopathy. The study's findings and limits: In the blood, most expanded thyroid clonotypes above 0.001 appeared as well. Ophthalmopathy and stable hyperthyroidism were separated by a 13 V-J model.

From germline, CDR1 is MDHEN and CDR2 SYDVKM. This CDR3 spans 18 amino acids. Germline trimming cut 1 base from V and 0 bases from J; bases unmatched to any gene: 8. The table lists this clonotype with many counts. Antigen: not known. Researchers defined stable Graves' hyperthyroidism as no ophthalmopathy progression within 18 months. It was RNA transcripts that yielded the amplified TCR beta CDR3 regions. RT-PCR in the first round (using the HTBI primer set) targeted the TCR CDR3. Each CDR3 protein gets one entry after TCRdb re-called the multiplex PCR reads with MiXCR. The sample consists of under 650,000 distinct CDR3 sequences, around 15% of them appearing once.

The receptor's source is a woman aged 25 to 39 with Graves' hyperthyroidism. The chain carries TRBV28 and TRBJ2-7; TRBD2 matches 11 bases. The specimen was blood. CDR3 sequence: CASSLLGLADPNSYEQYF. For the CDR3, the DNA is TGTGCCAGCAGTTTATTGGGACTAGCGGACCCTAACTCCTACGAGCAGTACTTC.